The sequence of this T cell receptor (beta chain) was determined in a study of blood T cells in healthy people across ages. Germline CDR1 is MNHEY and CDR2 is SVGEGT. There are 15 residues in the CDR3. A second about 6 to 11 cycle PCR used barcoded and J-beta primers. TCRdb called the 5' RACE reads again in MiXCR, with one record for every CDR3 protein. The sample has 1.8 million or so distinct CDR3 sequences; approximately 39% are singletons. Details on this clonotype: An end of the junction differs from the germline gene, which may be a read error.

The sequenced sample consisted of blood. The V call is TRBV6-2 or TRBV6-3, the J call TRBJ2-1; 7 nucleotides align to TRBD1. The receptor's source is a human donor in good health. In DNA, the CDR3 is TGCGCCAGCAGTTACCGAGGCAGGGGGTACAATGAGCAGTTCTTC. Protein: CASSYRGRGYNEQFF.